A selection of T cell receptor beta chains follows, all from one sample in a study of OX40 agonist ivuxolimab in advanced cancers. Sequenced by immunoSEQ multiplex PCR; TCRdb stores in-frame clones only, minus some. The sample shows under 200,000 clones, around 94% of them seen only once. The sample here was CD4+ or CD8+ T cells sorted from blood, taken in a trial of the OX40 agonist ivuxolimab. These receptors came from an adult with an advanced solid tumor such as melanoma, head and neck, liver or kidney cancer. Each CDR3 is given with its conserved first and last residue. Each record gives: D gene, clone size, J gene, V gene, CDR3 DNA, CDR3 protein. A D gene is named only where the DNA matches it firmly. Only part of the rows carry a size: once, few, many, or a class if the clone is expanded.

TRBD1 . TRBJ1-2 TRBV5-1 TGCGCCAGCAGCTCGCAGACAGGGGCGGGCTATGGCTACACCTTC CASSSQTGAGYGYTF
. . TRBJ1-1 TRBV7-6 TGTGCCAGCAGCTCAATCGGGGGGGCTGAAGCTTTCTTT CASSSIGGAEAFF
. . TRBJ2-2 TRBV27 TGTGCCAGCAGGGATCCGGGCGGCGATGGGGGGGAGCTGTTTTTT CASRDPGGDGGELFF
. few TRBJ2-1 TRBV5-1 TGCGCCAGCAGCTTGGACATACGATACAATGAGCAGTTCTTC CASSLDIRYNEQFF
TRBD1 . TRBJ2-5 TRBV7-9 TGTGCCAGCAGCTTGGGACAGGGGGGTGGAGAGACCCAGTACTTC CASSLGQGGGETQYF
. . TRBJ2-7 TRBV19 TGTGCCAGTAGCCCCGGGTTCCTTCTCTCCGAGCAGTACTTC CASSPGFLLSEQYF
. . TRBJ1-2 TRBV6-5 TGTGCCAGCAGTTACAAGGGGGGGGACTATGGCTACACCTTC CASSYKGGDYGYTF
. . TRBJ1-3 TRBV10-3 TGTGCCACCGGAGAGGCTCCTGGAAACACCATATATTTT CATGEAPGNTIYF
. few TRBJ2-1 TRBV6-6 TGTGCCAGCAGCCGTGATCCCCAGTTCTTC CASSRDPQFF
TRBD1 . TRBJ1-1 TRBV29-1 TGCAGCGTTGCGGTACAGGGGGCGCATACTGAAGCTTTCTTT CSVAVQGAHTEAFF
TRBD1 . TRBJ2-7 TRBV6-6 TGTGCCAGCAGTCCCCGGACAGGGAGCTACGAGCAGTACTTC CASSPRTGSYEQYF
TRBD1 . TRBJ1-3 TRBV7-2 TGTGCCAGCAGCTTACTACAGGGGCGAAGTGGAAACACCATATATTTT CASSLLQGRSGNTIYF
. once TRBJ1-3 TRBV9 TGTGCCAGCAACCCCTCGGGGGATGGAAACACCATATATTTT CASNPSGDGNTIYF
TRBD1 once TRBJ1-6 TRBV7-2 TGTGCCAGCAGCTTTGACAGGGCTAATTCACCCCTCCACTTT CASSFDRANSPLHF
. . TRBJ1-3 TRBV7-2 TGTGCCAGCAGCGGGGGACTCCGGCGCTCAGGAAACACCATATATTTT CASSGGLRRSGNTIYF
. . TRBJ1-1 TRBV9 TGTGCCAGCAGCGTAAGGCAGGAATCTGAAGCTTTCTTT CASSVRQESEAFF
TRBD1 . TRBJ1-2 TRBV28 TGTGCCAGCAGTTGGGGTCGGACAGGGGTCGGCTACACCTTC CASSWGRTGVGYTF
. . TRBJ2-5 TRBV27 TGTGCCAGCGGGAGGCGGCAAGAGACCCAGTACTTC CASGRRQETQYF
TRBD1 . TRBJ2-5 TRBV27 TGTGCCAGCAGTTTATGGGGACAGCAACAAGAGACCCAGTACTTC CASSLWGQQQETQYF
TRBD2 . TRBJ2-7 TRBV28 TGTGCCAGCAGTCACGGGGGGGTGTCATCCTACGAGCAGTACTTC CASSHGGVSSYEQYF
TRBD1 . TRBJ1-5 TRBV4-2 TGTGCCAGCAGCCAAGATTGGGGACAGGGGGAACAGCCCCAGCATTTT CASSQDWGQGEQPQHF
. few TRBJ2-1 TRBV29-1 TGCAGCGTTGTTCTCTGGGACTCCTACAATGAGCAGTTCTTC CSVVLWDSYNEQFF
. . TRBJ2-7 TRBV11-3 TGTGCCAGCAGCTTAGGAGGAGGGCGCGAGCAGTACTTC CASSLGGGREQYF
. . TRBJ2-3 TRBV7-9 TGTGCCAGCAGCTTAACAGATACGCAGTATTTT CASSLTDTQYF
. . TRBJ1-3 TRBV6-5 TGTGCCAGCAGTCCTTGGACGACTGGAAACACCATATATTTT CASSPWTTGNTIYF
. . TRBJ2-7 TRBV19 TGTGCCAGTAAACGAATCGGGAGTGACGAGCAGTACTTC CASKRIGSDEQYF
TRBD1 . TRBJ2-7 TRBV7-3 TGTGCCAGCAGCCCCCAGGCGGGACAGGACCCCTACGAGCAGTACTTC CASSPQAGQDPYEQYF
TRBD1 once TRBJ2-3 TRBV27 TGTGCCAGTCCGGGACAGCTGGGGACAGATACGCAGTATTTT CASPGQLGTDTQYF
TRBD2 . TRBJ2-3 TRBV5-4 TGTGCCAGCAGCCTAGAGACTAGCGCAAGCACAGATACGCAGTATTTT CASSLETSASTDTQYF
. . TRBJ1-1 TRBV18 TGTGCCAGCTCACGCGGGCTGAACACTGAAGCTTTCTTT CASSRGLNTEAFF
. . TRBJ2-5 TRBV18 TGTGCCAGCTCAGCGGGACAGCAGGAGACCCAGTACTTC CASSAGQQETQYF
TRBD2 . TRBJ2-2 TRBV5-1 TGCGCCAGCAGCCCGGGACTAGCGGAGAACACCGGGGAGCTGTTTTTT CASSPGLAENTGELFF
. . TRBJ2-3 TRBV11-3 TGTGCCAGCAGCTTAAACCGTGCTAGCACAGATACGCAGTATTTT CASSLNRASTDTQYF
TRBD2 . TRBJ2-3 TRBV6-5 TGTGCCAGCAGTTCCTGGGGCCTAGCGGGGGGGTATACGCAGTATTTT CASSSWGLAGGYTQYF
TRBD1 . TRBJ2-7 TRBV10-3 TGTGCCATCAGTGTATCAGGGACAGGCACCTACGAGCAGTACTTC CAISVSGTGTYEQYF
TRBD1 . TRBJ2-7 TRBV6-6 TGTGCCAGCAGTTCTCAAGGACAGGGGGCCTCCTACGAGCAGTACTTC CASSSQGQGASYEQYF
TRBD1 . TRBJ2-3 TRBV7-2 TGTGCCAGCAGCTTACGACAGGGCCCCCCACGTACGCAGTATTTT CASSLRQGPPRTQYF
TRBD1 . TRBJ1-3 TRBV30 TGTGCCTGGACCACTGGGACAGGGAACACCATATATTTT CAWTTGTGNTIYF
. . TRBJ2-7 TRBV11-2 TGTGCCAGCAGCCCGGGACGGAGATTCTACGAGCAGTACTTC CASSPGRRFYEQYF
. . TRBJ1-1 TRBV21-1 TGTGCCAGCAGTCCACCCCTCACAGGGGGCTGTTGGAACACTGAAGCTTTCTTT CASSPPLTGGCWNTEAFF
. . TRBJ2-2 TRBV5-4 TGTGCCAGCAGCCCAAGTGAGGGGCGAAAGACAGGGGAGCTGTTTTTT CASSPSEGRKTGELFF
TRBD1 . TRBJ2-3 TRBV5-1 TGCGCCAGCAGCCCGGGACAGGGGGCGACAGATACGCAGTATTTT CASSPGQGATDTQYF
. once TRBJ2-1 TRBV5-1 TGCGCCAGCAGCTTGGCCTTTGGGCAGGGTTACAATGAGCAGTTCTTC CASSLAFGQGYNEQFF
. . TRBJ1-2 TRBV15 TGTGCCACCAGCAGAGATCAAGGGGATGGCTACACCTTC CATSRDQGDGYTF
TRBD1 . TRBJ1-2 TRBV18 TGTGCCAGCTCTCCCGGGACAGCCAGAGTCACGATATATGGCTACACCTTC CASSPGTARVTIYGYTF
. . TRBJ1-2 TRBV5-6 TGTGCCAGCAGCTCGGACGGATATGGCTACACCTTC CASSSDGYGYTF
. . TRBJ1-3 TRBV25-1 TGTGCCAGCAGAAACCCGGGTTCTGGAAACACCATATATTTT CASRNPGSGNTIYF
TRBD1 . TRBJ1-4 TRBV5-5 TGTGCCAGCAGCCCGCCGGGACAGGGGGCGCGAGGTGAAAAACTGTTTTTT CASSPPGQGARGEKLFF
TRBD1 . TRBJ1-3 TRBV4-1 TGCGCCAGCAGGGACAGGTCGGTCTCTGGAAACACCATATATTTT CASRDRSVSGNTIYF